Listed below are T cell receptor beta chains from one sample, sequenced in a study of CD8+ T cells in alopecia areata. TCRdb keeps only in-frame clones here, not all; method: immunoSEQ multiplex PCR. The table includes fewer than 250,000 clones, around 60% detected once. The starting material was CD4+ T cells sorted from blood, obtained at week 4, from a patient treated with tofacitinib. All receptors come from a human donor with alopecia areata. Each CDR3 is given with its conserved first and last residue. The order of the fields is D gene, J gene, V gene, clone size, CDR3 DNA, CDR3 protein. D genes are given only for firm matches. The size entry is marked missing in some rows and otherwise reads once, few, many or a size class.

NA	TRBJ2-7	TRBV11-2	NA	TGTGCCAGCAGTCAAGACAGGGGAGGGCTTTACGAGCAGTACTTC	CASSQDRGGLYEQYF
TRBD1	TRBJ1-2	TRBV13	NA	TGTGCCAGCAGCTGGGGGACAGCCTATGGCTACACCTTC	CASSWGTAYGYTF
NA	TRBJ1-5	TRBV29-1	few	TGCAGCGTCTCAGAGGGATCGCAGCCCCAGCATTTT	CSVSEGSQPQHF
NA	TRBJ1-1	TRBV30	few	TGTGCCTGGAGTGTACCGGATATGAACACTGAAGCTTTCTTT	CAWSVPDMNTEAFF
NA	TRBJ2-6	TRBV5-4	NA	TGTGCCAGCAGCTTGGGTTTAGCTGGGGCCAACGTCCTGACTTTC	CASSLGLAGANVLTF
TRBD1	TRBJ2-5	TRBV5-4	NA	TGTGCCAGCAGCTTGAATGCAGGGGGCGCGGGAGAGACCCAGTACTTC	CASSLNAGGAGETQYF
TRBD1	TRBJ1-1	TRBV29-1	NA	TGCAGCGTCGGGACAGGGATGTATACTGAAGCTTTCTTT	CSVGTGMYTEAFF
NA	TRBJ2-1	TRBV5-4	NA	TGTGCCAGCAGCTTGGCTCAACAGGGCGATGAGCAGTTCTTC	CASSLAQQGDEQFF
NA	TRBJ1-2	TRBV30	few	TGTGCCTGGACCCCCGATAGTAGCTATGGCTACACCTTC	CAWTPDSSYGYTF
NA	TRBJ2-2	TRBV30	NA	TGTGCCTGGAGTCCCCTACAGGGGGGGATCGGGGAGCTGTTTTTT	CAWSPLQGGIGELFF
NA	TRBJ2-7	TRBV7-9	NA	TGTGCCAGCAGCCCGCAGGGGGGGTCGAATACCTACGAGCAGTACTTC	CASSPQGGSNTYEQYF
TRBD2	TRBJ2-3	TRBV6-5	NA	TGTGCCAGCAGGGGCGTAGCGGGAGGCACAGATACGCAGTATTTT	CASRGVAGGTDTQYF
NA	TRBJ1-5	TRBV19	NA	TGTGCCAGTAGGAAAGGGGTCAGCGATCAGCCCCAGCATTTT	CASRKGVSDQPQHF
TRBD2	TRBJ2-3	TRBV2	NA	TGTGCCAGCAGCGATACTAGCGGGAGGACAGATACGCAGTATTTT	CASSDTSGRTDTQYF
NA	TRBJ1-5	TRBV7-2	NA	TGTGCCAGCAGCAGGGACATCGCTCAGCCCCAGCATTTT	CASSRDIAQPQHF
TRBD1	TRBJ2-7	TRBV7-8	NA	TGTGCCAGCAGCTCCTGGGGGACAGACTACGAGCAGTACTTC	CASSSWGTDYEQYF
TRBD1	TRBJ2-2	TRBV25-1	NA	TGTGCCAGTGCTAGGACAGGGGGACACGGGGAGCTGTTTTTT	CASARTGGHGELFF
NA	TRBJ2-3	TRBV20-1	NA	TGCAGTGCTAGAGTAGATACGCAGTATTTT	CSARVDTQYF
TRBD1	TRBJ2-2	TRBV20-1	NA	TGCAGTGCTCAGACAGGGTGGGAGCTGTTTTTT	CSAQTGWELFF
NA	TRBJ1-1	TRBV18	NA	TGTGCCAGCTCACCACTAACCCAGGGCCCTGAAGCTTTCTTT	CASSPLTQGPEAFF
NA	TRBJ1-2	TRBV5-1	few	TGCGCCAGCAGCTTGGATAGGGACATGAGCTATGGCTACACCTTC	CASSLDRDMSYGYTF
TRBD1	TRBJ2-3	TRBV15	few	TGTGCCACCAGCAGAGGAGGGACAGGGACAGGCACAGATACGCAGTATTTT	CATSRGGTGTGTDTQYF
TRBD1	TRBJ2-4	TRBV7-2	NA	TGTGCCAGCAGCTTCGGGGGACAGGCAAACATTCAGTACTTC	CASSFGGQANIQYF
NA	TRBJ1-4	TRBV29-1	NA	TGCAGCGTTGGGGGGTTGGCTAATGAAAAACTGTTTTTT	CSVGGLANEKLFF
NA	TRBJ1-3	TRBV29-1	NA	TGCAGCGTTGGTGGGCTAGGAAACACCATATATTTT	CSVGGLGNTIYF
NA	TRBJ1-2	TRBV6-5	few	TGTGCCAGCAGTTACTCTGAGGGGGGTGGCTACACCTTC	CASSYSEGGGYTF
TRBD2	TRBJ2-7	TRBV29-1	NA	TGCAGCGTTAGGACTAGCGGGAGGTACGAGCAGTACTTC	CSVRTSGRYEQYF
NA	TRBJ1-2	TRBV29-1	NA	TGCAGCGCCGGTCGGGGTAACTATGGCTACACCTTC	CSAGRGNYGYTF
NA	TRBJ2-5	TRBV4-1	NA	TGCGCCAGCCAACACCAAGAGACCCAGTACTTC	CASQHQETQYF
NA	TRBJ1-2	TRBV7-3	NA	TGTGCCAGCAGTCTCACTGGGGACCATGGCTACACCTTC	CASSLTGDHGYTF
TRBD1	TRBJ1-5	TRBV6-6	NA	TGTGCCAGCAGTGACCCGACAGGGACTTATCAGCCCCAGCATTTT	CASSDPTGTYQPQHF
NA	TRBJ1-3	TRBV6-5	NA	TGTGCCAGCAGGGGGGTGAATTCTGGAAACACCATATATTTT	CASRGVNSGNTIYF
NA	TRBJ2-5	TRBV29-1	NA	TGCAGCGTAACATACCCCGGGACGAGCAAAGAGACCCAGTACTTC	CSVTYPGTSKETQYF
NA	TRBJ1-1	TRBV14	few	TGTGCCAGCAGCCAAGTCCCTTCTACTGAAGCTTTCTTT	CASSQVPSTEAFF
TRBD1	TRBJ2-7	TRBV29-1	NA	TGCAGCGTTCGGGTACAGGGGGGACTCGAGCAGTACTTC	CSVRVQGGLEQYF
NA	TRBJ2-3	TRBV29-1	few	TGCAGCGTCCGCGGACAGGGAGGGGCAGATACGCAGTATTTT	CSVRGQGGADTQYF
NA	TRBJ1-4	TRBV6-5	NA	TGTGCCAGCAGCGTGGGACCTAATGAAAAACTGTTTTTT	CASSVGPNEKLFF
TRBD2	TRBJ2-1	TRBV5-1	NA	TGCGCCAGCAGCTTGATGGCGCTAGCGGGCGCCTACAATGAGCAGTTCTTC	CASSLMALAGAYNEQFF
NA	TRBJ2-2	TRBV29-1	NA	TGCATCGGGGGGCCGAACACCGGGGAGCTGTTTTTT	CIGGPNTGELFF
TRBD2	TRBJ2-1	TRBV7-2	NA	TGTGCCAGCAGCCAATCAAGACTAGCGGGAGTCGATGAGCAGTTCTTC	CASSQSRLAGVDEQFF
TRBD1	TRBJ2-3	TRBV6-5	NA	TGTGCCAGCGGGGGACAGGGGGTCACAGATACGCAGTATTTT	CASGGQGVTDTQYF